This record concerns one TCR beta chain sequence. The antigen is not known. Germline trimming cut 4 bases from V and 5 bases from J; bases unmatched to any gene: 4. CDR1 and CDR2 (germline): SGHTA, FQGNSA. This CDR3 comprises 13 residues. Deep sequencing aimed at 1 in 200,000 to 1 in 1 million T cells' resolution. The assay was immunoSEQ multiplex PCR, and TCRdb's table has in-frame clones only and misses some. The sample consists of 150,000 to 200,000 clones, 70% to 90% of them appearing once. The data belong to a study of cytotoxic CD8 clonotypes in ibrutinib-treated CLL. The study's findings and limits: At the start, clonality exceeded age-matched healthy donors and followed circulating CD8+ T-cell counts. Contraction or stability on treatment characterized the public clonotypes, which were uncommon. Elevated clonality accompanied ibrutinib response, with a return toward baseline values at progression.

The TCR originated in a human donor with chronic lymphocytic leukemia. Specimen: PBMCs, collected at disease progression, from a patient treated with ibrutinib. The chain couples TRBV7-2 to TRBJ1-1; 7 bases are shared with TRBD1. For the CDR3, the DNA is TGTGCCAGCAGCTCTCAGGGGGGTACTGAAGCTTTCTTT. Protein: CASSSQGGTEAFF.